The 5 T cell receptor beta chains listed next were all sequenced from one sample in a study of blood T cells in healthy people across ages (dated by TCRdb to between 2014 and 2017). The method was 5' RACE. Instrument used: Illumina HiSeq 2500. A second PCR of 7 to 11 cycles was performed with a sample-barcoded 5' primer and a J-beta primer mix. TCRdb handled the public reads itself, with Q25 trimming in fastp and clone calling in MiXCR, and kept productive beta chains. Entries are consolidated by CDR3 protein sequence, retaining the most common genes and DNA. Here the sample has some 1.5 million distinct CDR3 sequences; 42% occur a single time. More than 4% of the sample is taken by the ten largest. Sequenced material: blood. The receptors derive from a woman younger than 35 in good health.

This clonotype appeared a few times. The V and J genes are TRBV10-3 and TRBJ2-1, with D unclear. The CDR3 spans 15 residues. Germline lookup yields CDR1 ENHRY and CDR2 SYGVKD. Trimming took 6 bases from V and 0 from J, leaving 12 bases between them. CDR3 protein: CAISLYLSSYNEQFF. CDR3 sequence (DNA): TGTGCCATCAGCCTATACCTTAGCTCCTACAATGAGCAGTTCTTC.

The count of this clonotype is one. The gene calls are TRBV25-1 and TRBJ1-4; TRBD1 matches 9 bases. CDR1 and CDR2 (germline): MGHDK, SYGVNS. CDR3 length equals 15 residues. V was pared by 8 bases and J by 5 bases, with 9 bases of the junction left unmatched. In DNA, the CDR3 is TGTGCCAGCGGCCTCCCCGGGACAGGGAATGAAAAACTGTTTTTT. Protein: CASGLPGTGNEKLFF.

A few counts support this clonotype. V is TRBV25-1 and J is TRBJ2-1; D remains unclear. The CDR3 runs to 14 residues. V was pared by 2 bases and J by 4 bases, with 9 bases between. Germline lookup yields CDR1 MGHDK and CDR2 SYGVNS. This CDR3 reads CASSEPFEYNEQFF. The CDR3 nucleotides are TGTGCCAGCAGTGAACCCTTCGAGTACAATGAGCAGTTCTTC.

This clonotype was observed a few times. The rearrangement uses TRBV5-1 and TRBJ2-5, with TRBD2 matching over 7 bases. Germline V gives CDR1 SGHRS, CDR2 YFSETQ. The junction had 6 bases not matched to a gene; V was cut back by 0 bases and J by 7 bases. CDR3 length: 14 residues. The chain's CDR3 is CASSLDSGGGTQYF. The CDR3 region has the DNA TGCGCCAGCAGCTTGGACAGTGGCGGGGGGACCCAGTACTTC.

V gene TRBV7-2 combines with J gene TRBJ2-5; weak D call: TRBD2 (5 bases). The J call may be faulty, since TRBJ2-1 better matches the DNA end. CDR1 is SGHTA and CDR2 is FQGNSA in the germline V gene. The CDR3 has 13 amino acids. The CDR3 DNA reads TGTGCCAGCAGCTTAAGACTACAAGAGACCCAGTTCTTC. Translating gives CASSLRLQETQFF.